A selection of T cell receptor beta chains follows, all from one sample in a study of early stage breast cancer tumors. Data came from immunoSEQ multiplex PCR; TCRdb stores just in-frame clones and leaves some out. The table has around 14,000 clones, about four fifths seen once. The sample comprised normal breast tissue next to the tumor. Source of these receptors: a person aged 50-59 years with breast cancer. Each CDR3 is given with its conserved first and last residue. The order of the fields is clone size, J gene, V gene, D gene, CDR3 protein, CDR3 DNA. A D gene is named only where the DNA matches it firmly. Some rows have no size entry. The others give once, few or many, or a class for an expanded clone.

- TRBJ2-1 TRBV29-1 - CSVEAYSYNEQFF TGCAGCGTTGAAGCCTACAGCTACAATGAGCAGTTCTTC
few TRBJ1-1 TRBV19 - CASSIVGLLNTEAFF TGTGCCAGTAGTATAGTAGGACTCCTGAACACTGAAGCTTTCTTT
- TRBJ2-5 TRBV7-6 - CASSLGGRETQYF TGTGCCAGCAGCTTGGGGGGTAGGGAGACCCAGTACTTC
- TRBJ2-5 TRBV19 TRBD1 CASSPWDRVSGTQYF TGTGCCAGTAGTCCGTGGGACAGGGTGTCCGGGACCCAGTACTTC
- TRBJ1-3 TRBV27 - CASKAAGISGNTIYF TGTGCCAGCAAGGCAGCGGGCATCTCTGGAAACACCATATATTTT
- TRBJ1-6 TRBV10-1 - CASSMTENSPLHF TGCGCCAGCAGTATGACGGAGAATTCACCCCTCCACTTT
- TRBJ1-2 TRBV6-5 - CASSYLGLGYTF TGTGCCAGCAGTTACTTGGGGCTTGGCTACACCTTC
- TRBJ2-5 TRBV28 - CASSLPLGAQETQYF TGTGCCAGCAGTCTCCCCCTCGGGGCTCAAGAGACCCAGTACTTC
- TRBJ1-2 TRBV10-3 - CAIRDSGGYTF TGTGCCATCAGGGACAGTGGGGGCTACACCTTC
- TRBJ1-1 TRBV30 - CAWSPTGNTEAFF TGTGCCTGGAGTCCCACAGGAAACACTGAAGCTTTCTTT
- TRBJ2-3 TRBV5-6 TRBD2 CASSFTSGRAADTQYF TGTGCCAGCAGCTTTACTAGCGGGAGAGCGGCAGATACGCAGTATTTT
- TRBJ1-1 TRBV9 TRBD1 CASSVGGIGGWNTEAFF TGTGCCAGCAGCGTAGGAGGGATAGGGGGCTGGAACACTGAAGCTTTCTTT
- TRBJ2-1 TRBV11-3 - CASSPGDLGYNEQFF TGTGCCAGCAGTCCGGGGGATCTGGGGTACAATGAGCAGTTCTTC
- TRBJ2-1 TRBV7-9 TRBD2 CASSLRIPGLAVVGEQFF TGTGCCAGCAGCTTACGAATCCCGGGACTAGCGGTTGTCGGGGAGCAGTTCTTC
- TRBJ2-5 TRBV5-8 - CASSLGRRAVETQYF TGTGCCAGCAGCTTGGGGAGGCGAGCGGTAGAGACCCAGTACTTC
- TRBJ2-1 TRBV14 TRBD1 CASSPDRGNEQFF TGTGCCAGCAGCCCGGACAGGGGAAATGAGCAGTTCTTC
few TRBJ2-3 TRBV7-3 - CASSPTGGTGGDTQYF TGTGCCAGCAGCCCCACCGGCGGGACGGGTGGAGATACGCAGTATTTT
- TRBJ2-1 TRBV5-6 TRBD1 CASSDRDRVWHEQFF TGTGCCAGCAGTGACCGGGACAGGGTTTGGCATGAGCAGTTCTTC
- TRBJ2-5 TRBV19 - CASSQGGGAETQYF TGTGCCAGTAGTCAGGGAGGGGGGGCGGAGACCCAGTACTTC
- TRBJ2-1 TRBV7-9 TRBD1 CASSFSWQGASYNEQFF TGTGCCAGCAGCTTTTCGTGGCAGGGGGCATCATACAATGAGCAGTTCTTC
once TRBJ1-1 TRBV10-3 - CAISESNQGLEAFF TGTGCCATCAGTGAGTCGAACCAAGGCCTGGAAGCTTTCTTT
- TRBJ2-2 TRBV7-3 TRBD1 CASSLNPGQGIGELFF TGTGCCAGCAGCTTAAACCCGGGACAGGGCATCGGGGAGCTGTTTTTT
once TRBJ1-2 TRBV6-5 TRBD1 CASSYGTGTYGYTF TGTGCCAGCAGTTATGGGACAGGGACCTATGGCTACACCTTC
- TRBJ2-7 TRBV29-1 TRBD1 CSVDRDSLKNEQYF TGCAGCGTTGATAGGGACAGTTTAAAGAACGAGCAGTACTTC
- TRBJ2-3 TRBV5-1 - CASSELGSTDTQYF TGCGCCAGCAGCGAACTGGGGAGCACAGATACGCAGTATTTT
- TRBJ1-5 TRBV18 - CASSPGGDAQPQHF TGTGCCAGCTCACCGGGGGGTGACGCTCAGCCCCAGCATTTT
- TRBJ2-5 TRBV19 TRBD2 CASSIDTAGGLQETQYF TGTGCCAGTAGTATAGATACAGCGGGGGGCCTCCAAGAGACCCAGTACTTC
- TRBJ2-5 TRBV11-2 TRBD2 CASSLDLMASGDETQYF TGTGCCAGCAGCTTAGATCTAATGGCTAGCGGGGACGAGACCCAGTACTTC
- TRBJ1-6 TRBV7-2 - CASSIGVMENSPLHF TGTGCCAGCAGTATCGGGGTCATGGAGAATTCACCCCTCCACTTT
- TRBJ1-5 TRBV30 - CAWSVTGNQPQHF TGTGCCTGGAGCGTAACAGGGAATCAGCCCCAGCATTTT
- TRBJ2-7 TRBV19 TRBD2 CASTAPGRAKPYEQYF TGTGCCAGTACTGCCCCCGGGAGGGCAAAACCCTACGAGCAGTACTTC
- TRBJ1-3 TRBV19 - CASSKTVYSRNTIYF TGTGCCAGTAGTAAGACAGTCTACTCTAGAAACACCATATATTTT
- TRBJ2-1 TRBV7-6 TRBD2 CASSPTSGRYNEQFF TGTGCCAGCAGCCCCACTAGCGGGAGGTACAATGAGCAGTTCTTC
- TRBJ1-5 TRBV19 - CASSIRPNQPQHF TGTGCCAGTAGTATACGACCGAATCAGCCCCAGCATTTT
once TRBJ1-1 TRBV21-1 - CASSNGEPISFF TGTGCCAGCAGCAACGGAGAACCGATTTCTTTCTTT
- TRBJ2-3 TRBV6-4 TRBD2 CASSEREHTDTQYF TGTGCCAGCAGTGAGCGGGAGCACACAGATACGCAGTATTTT
- TRBJ2-1 TRBV6-4 TRBD2 CASSGSGGAKYNEQFF TGTGCCAGCAGTGGTAGCGGGGGGGCAAAGTACAATGAGCAGTTCTTC
- TRBJ1-1 TRBV10-2 - CASSGQENTEAFF TGCGCCAGCAGTGGACAGGAGAACACTGAAGCTTTCTTT
- TRBJ1-4 TRBV5-5 - CASSFSGANEKLFF TGTGCCAGCAGCTTTTCAGGGGCTAATGAAAAACTGTTTTTT
- TRBJ1-1 TRBV5-6 - CASSLGPQNTEAFF TGTGCCAGCAGCTTGGGGCCACAGAACACTGAAGCTTTCTTT
- TRBJ1-3 TRBV19 - CASSILTGRGNTIYF TGTGCCAGTAGTATCCTGACAGGCCGTGGAAACACCATATATTTT
medium-sized TRBJ1-2 TRBV6-6 TRBD1 CASSYGRAGGNYGYTF TGTGCCAGCAGTTACGGTCGGGCAGGGGGTAACTATGGCTACACCTTC
once TRBJ2-1 TRBV27 - CASKKIHGTKYNEQFF TGTGCCAGCAAAAAAATCCACGGGACAAAGTACAATGAGCAGTTCTTC
- TRBJ1-4 TRBV7-9 TRBD1 CASSLALDRGDWSSGKLFF TGTGCCAGCAGCTTAGCGCTTGACAGGGGGGACTGGTCCTCAGGAAAACTGTTTTTT
- TRBJ2-5 TRBV18 - CASSPPSRLETQYF TGTGCCAGCTCACCACCCAGTAGGTTGGAGACCCAGTACTTC
- TRBJ1-1 TRBV4-1 TRBD1 CASSQIQWTGVNTEAFF TGCGCCAGCAGCCAGATACAATGGACAGGGGTGAACACTGAAGCTTTCTTT
- TRBJ1-1 TRBV4-3 TRBD1 CASSQGQGLEAFF TGCGCCAGCAGCCAGGGACAGGGGCTTGAAGCTTTCTTT
- TRBJ1-6 TRBV5-1 - CASSLVGELGVGSPLHF TGCGCCAGCAGCTTGGTAGGAGAACTCGGTGTTGGGTCACCCCTCCACTTT
- TRBJ1-4 TRBV4-3 - CASSQGLGTRNEKLFF TGCGCCAGCAGCCAAGGCCTCGGGACACGTAATGAAAAACTGTTTTTT
- TRBJ2-7 TRBV2 TRBD2 CASSASSGFAYEQYF TGTGCCAGCAGTGCGTCTAGCGGGTTTGCCTACGAGCAGTACTTC
- TRBJ2-5 TRBV19 TRBD2 CASSPIMGTSGETQYF TGTGCCAGTAGCCCGATTATGGGGACTAGCGGAGAGACCCAGTACTTC
- TRBJ2-3 TRBV18 TRBD2 CASSPGTSDTDTQYF TGTGCCAGCTCACCCGGGACTAGCGATACAGATACGCAGTATTTT
- TRBJ1-5 TRBV28 - CAAGGRNNQPQHF TGTGCCGCGGGGGGGCGAAACAATCAGCCCCAGCATTTT
few TRBJ1-1 TRBV4-2 - CASSQGFMNTEAFF TGTGCCAGCAGCCAAGGTTTTATGAACACTGAAGCTTTCTTT
- TRBJ1-2 TRBV7-9 - CASSYSDENYGYTF TGTGCCAGCAGCTATTCAGACGAGAACTATGGCTACACCTTC